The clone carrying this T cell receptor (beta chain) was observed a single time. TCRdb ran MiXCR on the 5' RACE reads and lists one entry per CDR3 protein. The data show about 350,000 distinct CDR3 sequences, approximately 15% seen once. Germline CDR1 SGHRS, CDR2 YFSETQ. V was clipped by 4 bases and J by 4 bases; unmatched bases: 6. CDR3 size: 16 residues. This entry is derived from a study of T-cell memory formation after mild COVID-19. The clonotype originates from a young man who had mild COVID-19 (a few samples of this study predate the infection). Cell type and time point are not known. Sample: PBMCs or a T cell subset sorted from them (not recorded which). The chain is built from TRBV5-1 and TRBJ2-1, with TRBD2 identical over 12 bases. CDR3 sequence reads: CASSPPGTSGYNEQFF. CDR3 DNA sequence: TGCGCCAGCAGCCCCCCCGGGACTAGCGGGTACAATGAGCAGTTCTTC.